This is a list of T cell receptor beta chains from one sample in a study of beta chain features in type 1 diabetes. The method was immunoSEQ multiplex PCR; TCRdb's version includes in-frame clones alone and lacks a portion of them. The table shows 310,000 or so clones, with around 9.3% occurring only once. Sequencing was performed on central memory CD4+ T cells from blood. These TCRs come from a man aged 25-45 years with type 1 diabetes. Each CDR3 is given with its conserved first and last residue. Fields, in order: V gene, clone size, J gene, CDR3 protein. Clone size is shown for a subset of rows, as once, few, many or a class of expanded clone.

v_call: TRBV7-9
clone_size: many
j_call: TRBJ2-1
cdr3_aa: CASSPKGGDEQFF

v_call: TRBV15
clone_size: -
j_call: TRBJ2-5
cdr3_aa: CATSRTPGGQETQYF

v_call: TRBV19
clone_size: few
j_call: TRBJ2-7
cdr3_aa: CATTYLAGTGEQYF

v_call: TRBV4-1
clone_size: few
j_call: TRBJ2-2
cdr3_aa: CASSQDRVTSGELFF

v_call: TRBV9
clone_size: many
j_call: TRBJ2-1
cdr3_aa: CASSAVSRGSKFF

v_call: TRBV25-1
clone_size: -
j_call: TRBJ1-6
cdr3_aa: CASSDEVGLGSPLHF

v_call: TRBV7-9
clone_size: few
j_call: TRBJ2-1
cdr3_aa: CASSSLQGGKYDEQFF

v_call: TRBV7-2
clone_size: few
j_call: TRBJ2-2
cdr3_aa: CASSFQTGNTGELFF

v_call: TRBV5-1
clone_size: few
j_call: TRBJ2-5
cdr3_aa: CASSPDEGRAETQYF

v_call: TRBV9
clone_size: few
j_call: TRBJ2-3
cdr3_aa: CASSVKRGSTDTQYF

v_call: TRBV2
clone_size: many
j_call: TRBJ2-3
cdr3_aa: CASNLLRGSTDTQYF

v_call: TRBV5-1
clone_size: -
j_call: TRBJ2-7
cdr3_aa: CASSLTGREQYF

v_call: TRBV9
clone_size: few
j_call: TRBJ2-2
cdr3_aa: CASSPLGGPTGELFF

v_call: TRBV7-2
clone_size: -
j_call: TRBJ2-5
cdr3_aa: CASRGQETQYF

v_call: TRBV7-2
clone_size: -
j_call: TRBJ2-2
cdr3_aa: CASSQRTGWAGELFF

v_call: TRBV7-2
clone_size: -
j_call: TRBJ1-2
cdr3_aa: CASSLDSNYGYTF

v_call: TRBV7-9
clone_size: -
j_call: TRBJ1-6
cdr3_aa: CASSLGSSYNSPLHF

v_call: TRBV4-1
clone_size: many
j_call: TRBJ2-5
cdr3_aa: CASSQDSQLGTQYF

v_call: TRBV18
clone_size: few
j_call: TRBJ1-2
cdr3_aa: CASSLQGDYGYTF

v_call: TRBV5-1
clone_size: few
j_call: TRBJ2-5
cdr3_aa: CASSWGTVQETQYF

v_call: TRBV10-1
clone_size: -
j_call: TRBJ2-5
cdr3_aa: CASSAGTETQYF

v_call: TRBV5-6
clone_size: -
j_call: TRBJ2-3
cdr3_aa: CASSKASADTQYF

v_call: TRBV28
clone_size: many
j_call: TRBJ1-1
cdr3_aa: CASTPGQGANTEAFF

v_call: TRBV7-7
clone_size: -
j_call: TRBJ1-1
cdr3_aa: CASSQSTDTEAFF

v_call: TRBV6-6
clone_size: few
j_call: TRBJ1-5
cdr3_aa: CASSRPTGGGNQPQHF

v_call: TRBV5-1
clone_size: -
j_call: TRBJ2-3
cdr3_aa: CASRTKATSGGSTDTQYF

v_call: TRBV9
clone_size: once
j_call: TRBJ1-4
cdr3_aa: CASSVPGVGEKLFF

v_call: TRBV29-1
clone_size: -
j_call: TRBJ2-7
cdr3_aa: CSVGEDQGYSYEQYF

v_call: TRBV28
clone_size: few
j_call: TRBJ2-3
cdr3_aa: CASRTSGTDTQYF

v_call: TRBV2
clone_size: -
j_call: TRBJ2-7
cdr3_aa: CASNEPFRYEQYF

v_call: TRBV9
clone_size: few
j_call: TRBJ1-3
cdr3_aa: CASSVGGNSGNTIYF

v_call: TRBV27
clone_size: few
j_call: TRBJ2-7
cdr3_aa: CASSFGGTLSYEQYF

v_call: TRBV6-5
clone_size: few
j_call: TRBJ1-3
cdr3_aa: CASSYRQGEAGNTIYF

v_call: TRBV21-1
clone_size: many
j_call: TRBJ2-7
cdr3_aa: CASSLTLYRRLITYEQYF

v_call: TRBV19
clone_size: few
j_call: TRBJ2-5
cdr3_aa: CASGQGPETQYF

v_call: TRBV7-2
clone_size: -
j_call: TRBJ2-5
cdr3_aa: CASSPRTLQETQYF

v_call: TRBV29-1
clone_size: -
j_call: TRBJ2-1
cdr3_aa: CSVRNRGSYNEQFF